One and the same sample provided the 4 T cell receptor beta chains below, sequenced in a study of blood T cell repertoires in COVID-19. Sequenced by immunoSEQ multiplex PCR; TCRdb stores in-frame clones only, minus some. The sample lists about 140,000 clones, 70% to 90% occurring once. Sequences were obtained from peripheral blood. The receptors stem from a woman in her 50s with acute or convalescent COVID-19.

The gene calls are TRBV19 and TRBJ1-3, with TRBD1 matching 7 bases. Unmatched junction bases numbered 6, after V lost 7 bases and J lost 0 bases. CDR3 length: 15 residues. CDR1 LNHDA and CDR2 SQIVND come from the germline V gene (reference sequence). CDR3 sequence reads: CASTRGTVSGNTIYF. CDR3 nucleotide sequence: TGTGCCAGTACCCGAGGGACAGTCTCTGGAAACACCATATATTTT. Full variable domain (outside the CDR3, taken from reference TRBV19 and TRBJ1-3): DGGITQSPKYLFRKEGQNVTLSCEQNLNHDAMYWYRQDPGQGLRLIYYSQIVNDFQKGDIAEGYSVSREKKESFPLTVTSAQKNPTAFYLCASTRGTVSGNTIYFGEGSWLTVV.

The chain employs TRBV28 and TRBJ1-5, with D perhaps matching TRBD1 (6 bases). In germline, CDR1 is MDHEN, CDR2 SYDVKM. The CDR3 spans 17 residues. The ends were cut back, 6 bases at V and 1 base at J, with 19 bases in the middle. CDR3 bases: TGTGCCAGCAGCGAGGACAGTGGGGTGTGGAGCAATCAGCCCCAGCATTTT. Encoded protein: CASSEDSGVWSNQPQHF.

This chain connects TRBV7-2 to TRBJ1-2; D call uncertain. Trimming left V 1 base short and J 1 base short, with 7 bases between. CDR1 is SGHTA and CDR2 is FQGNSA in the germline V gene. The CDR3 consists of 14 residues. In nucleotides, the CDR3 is TGTGCCAGCAGCTTAGGTCGGGGTAACTATGGCTACACCTTC. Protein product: CASSLGRGNYGYTF.

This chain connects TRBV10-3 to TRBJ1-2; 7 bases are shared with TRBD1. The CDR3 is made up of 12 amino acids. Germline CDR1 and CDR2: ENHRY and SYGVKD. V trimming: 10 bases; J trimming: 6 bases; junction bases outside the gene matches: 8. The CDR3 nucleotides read TGTGCCACAACTCTTACAGGGGATGGCTACACCTTC. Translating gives CATTLTGDGYTF.